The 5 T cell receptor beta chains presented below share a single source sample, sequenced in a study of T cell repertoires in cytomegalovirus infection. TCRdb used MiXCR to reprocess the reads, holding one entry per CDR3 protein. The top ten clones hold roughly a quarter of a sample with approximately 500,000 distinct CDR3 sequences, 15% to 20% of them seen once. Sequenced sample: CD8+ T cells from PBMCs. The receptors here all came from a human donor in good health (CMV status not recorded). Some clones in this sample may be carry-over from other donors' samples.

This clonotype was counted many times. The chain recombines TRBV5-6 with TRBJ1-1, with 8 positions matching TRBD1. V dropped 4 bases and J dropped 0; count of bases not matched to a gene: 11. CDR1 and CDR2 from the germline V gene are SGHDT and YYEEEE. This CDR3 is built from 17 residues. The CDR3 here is CASSLSGQGLMNTEAFF. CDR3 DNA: TGTGCCAGCAGCCTGTCCGGACAGGGACTCATGAACACTGAAGCTTTCTTT.

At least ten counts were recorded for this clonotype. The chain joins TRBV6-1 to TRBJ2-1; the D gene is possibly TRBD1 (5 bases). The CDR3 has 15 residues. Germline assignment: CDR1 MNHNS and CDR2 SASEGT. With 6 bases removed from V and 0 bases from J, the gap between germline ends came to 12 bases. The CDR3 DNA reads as TGTGCCAGCAGCCCCGACAGTGGCTCCTACAATGAGCAGTTCTTC. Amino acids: CASSPDSGSYNEQFF.

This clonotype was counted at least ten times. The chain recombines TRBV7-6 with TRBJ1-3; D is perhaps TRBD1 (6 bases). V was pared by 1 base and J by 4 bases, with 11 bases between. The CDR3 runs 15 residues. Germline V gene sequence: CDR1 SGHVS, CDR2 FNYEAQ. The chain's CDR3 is CASSLETGRGNTIYF. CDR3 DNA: TGTGCCAGCAGCTTAGAAACAGGGCGAGGAAACACCATATATTTT.

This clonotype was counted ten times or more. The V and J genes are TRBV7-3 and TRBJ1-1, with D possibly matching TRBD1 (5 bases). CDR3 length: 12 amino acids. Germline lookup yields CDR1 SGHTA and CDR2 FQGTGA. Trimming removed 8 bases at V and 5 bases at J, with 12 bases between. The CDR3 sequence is CASRGGRTEAFF. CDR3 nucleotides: TGTGCCAGCCGGGGGGGAAGAACTGAAGCTTTCTTT.

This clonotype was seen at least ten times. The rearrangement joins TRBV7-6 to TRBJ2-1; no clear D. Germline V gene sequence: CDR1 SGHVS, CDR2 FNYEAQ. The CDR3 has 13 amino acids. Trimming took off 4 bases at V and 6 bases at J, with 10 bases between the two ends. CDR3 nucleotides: TGTGCCAGCAGCTACCCTACCGTCAATGAGCAGTTCTTC. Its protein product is CASSYPTVNEQFF. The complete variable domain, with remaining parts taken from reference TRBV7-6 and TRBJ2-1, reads GAGVSQSPRYKVTKRGQDVALRCDPISGHVSLYWYRQALGQGPEFLTYFNYEAQQDKSGLPNDRFSAERPEGSISTLTIQRTEQRDSAMYRCASSYPTVNEQFFGPGTRLTVL.